Listed below are T cell receptor beta chains from one sample, sequenced in a study of OX40 agonist ivuxolimab in advanced cancers. The method was immunoSEQ multiplex PCR; TCRdb's version includes in-frame clones alone and lacks a portion of them. The sample comprises around 67,000 clones, 65% to 90% of which are singletons, and about 0.75% rests with the top ten. Sequencing was performed on CD4+ or CD8+ T cells sorted from blood, taken in a trial of the OX40 agonist ivuxolimab. The receptors shown here come from an adult with an advanced solid tumor such as melanoma, head and neck, liver or kidney cancer. The CDR3 runs from the conserved cysteine through the conserved F or W. A D gene is named only where the DNA matches it firmly. Where a row states a size, it is once, few, many or the class of an expanded clone; other rows omit it.

v_gene: TRBV6-1
d_gene: -
abundance: -
j_gene: TRBJ1-5
CDR3nt: TGTGCCAGCATAATAGTACCCAGTGGTGGAGAGCCCCAGCATTTT
CDR3aa: CASIIVPSGGEPQHF

v_gene: TRBV16
d_gene: -
abundance: few
j_gene: TRBJ2-5
CDR3nt: TGTGCCAGCAGCCAATCTAAAGTCCAAGAGACCCAGTACTTC
CDR3aa: CASSQSKVQETQYF

v_gene: TRBV6-1
d_gene: -
abundance: -
j_gene: TRBJ1-3
CDR3nt: TGTGCCAGCAATAAGGGAGATCGAAACACCATATATTTT
CDR3aa: CASNKGDRNTIYF

v_gene: TRBV2
d_gene: -
abundance: -
j_gene: TRBJ1-1
CDR3nt: TGTGCCAGCAGTGGGATCAGAAGGGGTAACACTGAAGCTTTCTTT
CDR3aa: CASSGIRRGNTEAFF

v_gene: TRBV5-1
d_gene: -
abundance: few
j_gene: TRBJ1-1
CDR3nt: TGCGCCAGCACGCCCTTTTCAGGTGACACTGAAGCTTTCTTT
CDR3aa: CASTPFSGDTEAFF

v_gene: TRBV7-8
d_gene: -
abundance: -
j_gene: TRBJ2-2
CDR3nt: TGTGCCAGCAGCTTAGCGCAGGGGTGGTCCGGGGAGCTGTTTTTT
CDR3aa: CASSLAQGWSGELFF

v_gene: TRBV12-2
d_gene: -
abundance: -
j_gene: TRBJ2-5
CDR3nt: TGTGCAAGTCGCTTCGAAGTTCCTGGGGGCGCCGTCTGTGGAGAGCAGTACTTC
CDR3aa: CASRFEVPGGAVCGEQYF

v_gene: TRBV9
d_gene: -
abundance: few
j_gene: TRBJ2-5
CDR3nt: TGTGCCAGCAGCGAAGGGCTCCTAGAGACCCAGTACTTC
CDR3aa: CASSEGLLETQYF

v_gene: TRBV6-5
d_gene: -
abundance: -
j_gene: TRBJ2-1
CDR3nt: TGTGCCAGCAGTTACTCGAAGGTGTCCACTGAGCAGTTCTTC
CDR3aa: CASSYSKVSTEQFF

v_gene: TRBV15
d_gene: TRBD2
abundance: -
j_gene: TRBJ2-7
CDR3nt: TGTGCCACCAACGTAGCGGGAGGCCGATACGAGCAGTACTTC
CDR3aa: CATNVAGGRYEQYF

v_gene: TRBV6-1
d_gene: -
abundance: -
j_gene: TRBJ1-6
CDR3nt: TGTGCCAGCAGCCGGACAGCCCAGAATTCACCCCTCCACTTT
CDR3aa: CASSRTAQNSPLHF

v_gene: TRBV27
d_gene: -
abundance: -
j_gene: TRBJ2-7
CDR3nt: TGTGCCAGCAGGGGCGTCCGCGGCATTTACGAGCAGTACTTC
CDR3aa: CASRGVRGIYEQYF

v_gene: TRBV2
d_gene: -
abundance: -
j_gene: TRBJ2-3
CDR3nt: TGTGCCAGCAGTGTAGATCACACCTTGACAGATACGCAGTATTTT
CDR3aa: CASSVDHTLTDTQYF

v_gene: TRBV5-1
d_gene: -
abundance: -
j_gene: TRBJ1-1
CDR3nt: TGCGCCAGCAGCTCGGGGTGGAACACTGAAGCTTTCTTT
CDR3aa: CASSSGWNTEAFF

v_gene: TRBV9
d_gene: -
abundance: -
j_gene: TRBJ1-3
CDR3nt: TGTGCCAGCAGCGTAGAGAGCGCAGGAAACACCATATATTTT
CDR3aa: CASSVESAGNTIYF

v_gene: TRBV19
d_gene: TRBD1
abundance: -
j_gene: TRBJ1-1
CDR3nt: TGTGCCAGTATGGGGACAGGGAGAAACACTGAAGCTTTCTTT
CDR3aa: CASMGTGRNTEAFF

v_gene: TRBV2
d_gene: TRBD1
abundance: -
j_gene: TRBJ2-7
CDR3nt: TGTGCCAGCAGTGAAGCGCAAGGGGGCCACGAGCAGTACTTC
CDR3aa: CASSEAQGGHEQYF

v_gene: TRBV5-1
d_gene: -
abundance: -
j_gene: TRBJ1-1
CDR3nt: TGCGCCAGCAGCCCTATGCAGGGCTTGAACACTGAAGCTTTCTTT
CDR3aa: CASSPMQGLNTEAFF

v_gene: TRBV6-1
d_gene: -
abundance: -
j_gene: TRBJ2-5
CDR3nt: TGTGCCAGCAGTGAAATAGGGGGAGAGACCCAGTACTTC
CDR3aa: CASSEIGGETQYF

v_gene: TRBV9
d_gene: -
abundance: few
j_gene: TRBJ2-1
CDR3nt: TGTGCCAGCAGCGTAGAGGGGGGACTGGGAGCGCTCAATGAGCAGTTCTTC
CDR3aa: CASSVEGGLGALNEQFF

v_gene: TRBV6-5
d_gene: TRBD1
abundance: few
j_gene: TRBJ1-2
CDR3nt: TGTGCCACGACACGAGGGGGCGACTACACCTTC
CDR3aa: CATTRGGDYTF

v_gene: TRBV15
d_gene: TRBD1
abundance: -
j_gene: TRBJ1-1
CDR3nt: TGTGCCACCAGCTTCGGGGGGGGACAGGGTGCGTCTAAAGCTTTCTTT
CDR3aa: CATSFGGGQGASKAFF

v_gene: TRBV7-9
d_gene: TRBD2
abundance: -
j_gene: TRBJ2-5
CDR3nt: TGTGCCAGCAGCTTCGCTAGCGGGGGGGCCCGAGAGACCCAGTACTTC
CDR3aa: CASSFASGGARETQYF

v_gene: TRBV4-1
d_gene: TRBD2
abundance: -
j_gene: TRBJ2-5
CDR3nt: TGCGCCAGCAGCCAAGAGGGAGTAGCGGGCTCTTACCAAGAGACCCAGTACTTC
CDR3aa: CASSQEGVAGSYQETQYF

v_gene: TRBV5-1
d_gene: -
abundance: -
j_gene: TRBJ2-5
CDR3nt: TGCGCCAGCAGCTTTACAGAGACCCAGTACTTC
CDR3aa: CASSFTETQYF

v_gene: TRBV4-2
d_gene: -
abundance: -
j_gene: TRBJ2-7
CDR3nt: TGTGCCAGCAGGACCCGCTATTCCAACGAGCAGTACTTC
CDR3aa: CASRTRYSNEQYF

v_gene: TRBV7-3
d_gene: -
abundance: -
j_gene: TRBJ2-2
CDR3nt: TGTGCCAGCAGCCCCCAGGGTCGGTCCTTGTCGGGGGAGCTGTTTTTT
CDR3aa: CASSPQGRSLSGELFF

v_gene: TRBV27
d_gene: -
abundance: -
j_gene: TRBJ2-7
CDR3nt: TGTGCCAGCAGTTTCCAGATCGCGTACGAGCAGTACTTC
CDR3aa: CASSFQIAYEQYF

v_gene: TRBV7-2
d_gene: -
abundance: -
j_gene: TRBJ1-5
CDR3nt: TGTGCCAGCAGCTTAGGGAGACGCAATCAGCCCCAGCATTTT
CDR3aa: CASSLGRRNQPQHF